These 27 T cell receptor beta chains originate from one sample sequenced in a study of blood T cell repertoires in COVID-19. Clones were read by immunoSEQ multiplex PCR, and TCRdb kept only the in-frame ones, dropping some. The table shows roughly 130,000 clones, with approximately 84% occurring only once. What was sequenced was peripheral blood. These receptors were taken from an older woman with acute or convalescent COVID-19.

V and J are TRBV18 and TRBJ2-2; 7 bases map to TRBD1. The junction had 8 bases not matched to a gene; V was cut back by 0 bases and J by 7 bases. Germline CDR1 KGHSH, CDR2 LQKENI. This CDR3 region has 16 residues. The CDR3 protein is CASSPPRGLTVGELFF. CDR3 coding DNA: TGTGCCAGCTCACCACCGAGGGGGCTGACTGTCGGGGAGCTGTTTTTT. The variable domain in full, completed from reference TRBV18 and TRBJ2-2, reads NAGVMQNPRHLVRRRGQEARLRCSPMKGHSHVYWYRQLPEEGLKFMVYLQKENIIDESGMPKERFSAEFPKEGPSILRIQQVVRGDSAAYFCASSPPRGLTVGELFFGEGSRLTVL.

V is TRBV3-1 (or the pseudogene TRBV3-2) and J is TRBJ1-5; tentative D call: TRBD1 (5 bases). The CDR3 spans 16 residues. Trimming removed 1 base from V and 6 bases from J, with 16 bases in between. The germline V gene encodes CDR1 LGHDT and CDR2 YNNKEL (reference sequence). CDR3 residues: CASSQGWGAGGQPQHF. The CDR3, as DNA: TGTGCCAGCAGCCAAGGGTGGGGCGCAGGCGGTCAGCCCCAGCATTTT.

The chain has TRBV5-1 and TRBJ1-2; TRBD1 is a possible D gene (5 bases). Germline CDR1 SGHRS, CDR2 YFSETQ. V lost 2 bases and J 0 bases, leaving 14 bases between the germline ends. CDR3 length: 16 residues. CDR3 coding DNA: TGCGCCAGCAGCTTTGCCAGGGAAGTAGCTAACTATGGCTACACCTTC. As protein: CASSFAREVANYGYTF.

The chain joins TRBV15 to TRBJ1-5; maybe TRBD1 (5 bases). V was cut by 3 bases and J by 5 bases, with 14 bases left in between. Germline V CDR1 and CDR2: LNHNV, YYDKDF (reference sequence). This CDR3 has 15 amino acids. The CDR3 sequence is CATSSPGGRYQPQHF. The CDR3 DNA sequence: TGTGCCACCAGCAGTCCGGGGGGACGGTATCAGCCCCAGCATTTT.

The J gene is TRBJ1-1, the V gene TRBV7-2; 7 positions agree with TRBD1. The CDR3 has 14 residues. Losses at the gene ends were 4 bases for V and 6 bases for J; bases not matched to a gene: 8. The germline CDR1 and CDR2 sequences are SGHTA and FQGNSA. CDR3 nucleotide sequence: TGTGCCAGCAGCTCATCCACAGGGGACCCTGAAGCTTTCTTT. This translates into CASSSSTGDPEAFF.

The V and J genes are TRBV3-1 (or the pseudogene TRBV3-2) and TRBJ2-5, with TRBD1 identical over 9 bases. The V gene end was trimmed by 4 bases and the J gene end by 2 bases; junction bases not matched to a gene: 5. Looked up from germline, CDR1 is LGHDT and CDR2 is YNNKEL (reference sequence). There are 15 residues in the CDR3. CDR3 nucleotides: TGTGCCAGCAGCCCCGGACAGGGGTTACAAGAGACCCAGTACTTC. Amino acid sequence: CASSPGQGLQETQYF.

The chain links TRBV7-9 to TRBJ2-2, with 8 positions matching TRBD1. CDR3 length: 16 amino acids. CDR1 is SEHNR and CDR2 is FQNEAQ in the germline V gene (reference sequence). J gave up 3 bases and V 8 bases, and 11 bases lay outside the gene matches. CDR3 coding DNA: TGTGCCAGCCGCCTTATGGGACAGGTGTACACCGGGGAGCTGTTTTTT. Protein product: CASRLMGQVYTGELFF.

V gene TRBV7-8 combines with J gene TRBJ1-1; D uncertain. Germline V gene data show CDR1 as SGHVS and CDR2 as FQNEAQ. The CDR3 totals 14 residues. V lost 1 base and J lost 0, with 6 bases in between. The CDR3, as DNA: TGTGCCAGCAGCTTAGTGGGCCTGAACACTGAAGCTTTCTTT. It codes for CASSLVGLNTEAFF. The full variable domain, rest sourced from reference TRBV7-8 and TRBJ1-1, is GAGVSQSPRYKVAKRGQDVALRCDPISGHVSLFWYQQALGQGPEFLTYFQNEAQLDKSGLPSDRFFAERPEGSVSTLKIQRTQQEDSAVYLCASSLVGLNTEAFFGQGTRLTVV.

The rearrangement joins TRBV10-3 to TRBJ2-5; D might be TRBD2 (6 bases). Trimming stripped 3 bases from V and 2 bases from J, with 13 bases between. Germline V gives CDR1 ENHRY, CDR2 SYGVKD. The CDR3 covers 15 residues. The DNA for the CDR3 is TGTGCCATCAGTGATTGGATTAGCGGACAAGAGACCCAGTACTTC. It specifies CAISDWISGQETQYF.

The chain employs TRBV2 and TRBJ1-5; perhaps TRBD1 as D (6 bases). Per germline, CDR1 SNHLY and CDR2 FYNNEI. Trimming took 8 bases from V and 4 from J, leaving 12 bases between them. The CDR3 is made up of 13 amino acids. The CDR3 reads CASGRQVNQPQHF. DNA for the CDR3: TGTGCCAGCGGGCGACAGGTTAATCAGCCCCAGCATTTT.

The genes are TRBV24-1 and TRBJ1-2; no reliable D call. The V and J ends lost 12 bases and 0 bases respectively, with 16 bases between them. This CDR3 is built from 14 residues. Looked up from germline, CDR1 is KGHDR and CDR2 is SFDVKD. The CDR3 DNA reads TGTGCCGTGGGAGGAGAGGGAGCTAACTATGGCTACACCTTC. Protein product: CAVGGEGANYGYTF.

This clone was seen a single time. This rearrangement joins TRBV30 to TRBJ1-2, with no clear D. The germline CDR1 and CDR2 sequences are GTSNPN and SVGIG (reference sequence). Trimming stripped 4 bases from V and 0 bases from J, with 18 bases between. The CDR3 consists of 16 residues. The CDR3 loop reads CAWTNPGRNPNYGYTF. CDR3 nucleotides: TGTGCCTGGACTAACCCTGGGCGAAACCCTAACTATGGCTACACCTTC.

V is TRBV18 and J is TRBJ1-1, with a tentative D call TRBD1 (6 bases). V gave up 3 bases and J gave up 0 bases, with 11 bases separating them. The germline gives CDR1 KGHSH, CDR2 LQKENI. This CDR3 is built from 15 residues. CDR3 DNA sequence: TGTGCCAGCTCACCCCGGGACACCATGAACACTGAAGCTTTCTTT. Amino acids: CASSPRDTMNTEAFF.

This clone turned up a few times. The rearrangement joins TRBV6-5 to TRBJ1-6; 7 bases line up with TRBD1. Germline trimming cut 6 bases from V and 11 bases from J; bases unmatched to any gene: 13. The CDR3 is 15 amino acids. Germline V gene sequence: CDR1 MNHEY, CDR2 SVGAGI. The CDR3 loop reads CASSRGQASIAPLHF. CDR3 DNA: TGTGCCAGCAGCCGCGGACAGGCCTCGATTGCACCCCTCCACTTT.

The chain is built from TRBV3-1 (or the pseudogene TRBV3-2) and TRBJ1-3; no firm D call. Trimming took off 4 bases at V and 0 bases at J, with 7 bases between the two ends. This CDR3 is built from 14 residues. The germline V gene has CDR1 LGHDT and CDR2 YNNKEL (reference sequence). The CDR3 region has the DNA TGTGCCAGCAGCCCAGACTACTCTGGAAACACCATATATTTT. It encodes CASSPDYSGNTIYF.

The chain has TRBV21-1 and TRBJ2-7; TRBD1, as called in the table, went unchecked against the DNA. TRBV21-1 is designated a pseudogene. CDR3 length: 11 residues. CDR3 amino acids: CASTSGNGQYV. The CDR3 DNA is TGTGCCAGCACCTCAGGGAACGGGCAGTACGTC.

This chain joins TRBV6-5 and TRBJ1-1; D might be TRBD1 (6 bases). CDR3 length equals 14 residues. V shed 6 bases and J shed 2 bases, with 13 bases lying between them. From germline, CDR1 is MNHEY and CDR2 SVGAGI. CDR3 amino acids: CASRFRGLNTEAFF. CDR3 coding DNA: TGTGCCAGCAGATTCAGGGGCCTTAACACTGAAGCTTTCTTT.

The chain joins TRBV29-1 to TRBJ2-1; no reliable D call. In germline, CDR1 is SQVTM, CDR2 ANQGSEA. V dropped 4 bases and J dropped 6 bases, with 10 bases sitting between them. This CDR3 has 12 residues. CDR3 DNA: TGCAGCGTTGTACAGAGACCCAATGAGCAGTTCTTC. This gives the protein CSVVQRPNEQFF.

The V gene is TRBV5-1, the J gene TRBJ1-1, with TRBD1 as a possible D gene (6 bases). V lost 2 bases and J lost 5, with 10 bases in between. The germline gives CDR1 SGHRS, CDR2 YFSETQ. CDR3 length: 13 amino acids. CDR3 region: CASSLQGWTEAFF. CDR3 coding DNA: TGCGCCAGCAGCTTACAGGGATGGACTGAAGCTTTCTTT.

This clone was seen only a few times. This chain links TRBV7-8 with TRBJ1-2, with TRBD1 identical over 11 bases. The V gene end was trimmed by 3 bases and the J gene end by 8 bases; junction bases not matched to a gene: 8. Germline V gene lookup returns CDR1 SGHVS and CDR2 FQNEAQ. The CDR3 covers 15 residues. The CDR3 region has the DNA TGTGCCAGCAGCTTTACCGGGACAGGGGGAGAAGGCTACACCTTC. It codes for CASSFTGTGGEGYTF.

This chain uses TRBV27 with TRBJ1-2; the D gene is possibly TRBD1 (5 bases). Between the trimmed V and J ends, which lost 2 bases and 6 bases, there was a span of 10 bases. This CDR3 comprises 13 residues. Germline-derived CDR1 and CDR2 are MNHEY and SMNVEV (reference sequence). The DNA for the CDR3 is TGTGCCAGCAGTTTAAACAGGCTGAATGGCTACACCTTC. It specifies CASSLNRLNGYTF.

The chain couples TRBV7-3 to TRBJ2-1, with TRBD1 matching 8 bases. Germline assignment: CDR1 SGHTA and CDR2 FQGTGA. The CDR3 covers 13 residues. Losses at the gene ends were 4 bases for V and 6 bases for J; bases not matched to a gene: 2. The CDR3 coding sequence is TGTGCCAGCAGCTCCACAGGGGGCAATGAGCAGTTCTTC. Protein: CASSSTGGNEQFF.

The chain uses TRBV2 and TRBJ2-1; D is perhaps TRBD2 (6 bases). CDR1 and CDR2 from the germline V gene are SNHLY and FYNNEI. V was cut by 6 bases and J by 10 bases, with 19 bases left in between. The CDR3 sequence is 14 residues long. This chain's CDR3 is CASSALPSRGEQFF. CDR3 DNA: TGTGCCAGCAGCGCCCTACCGTCGCGGGGAGAGCAGTTCTTC.

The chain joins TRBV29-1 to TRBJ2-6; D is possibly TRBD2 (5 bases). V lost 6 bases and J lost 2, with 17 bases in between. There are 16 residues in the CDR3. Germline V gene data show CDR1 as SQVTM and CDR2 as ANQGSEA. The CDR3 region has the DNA TGCAGCGTCGTCGGGAAGATGAGCACTGGGGCCAACGTCCTGACTTTC. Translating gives CSVVGKMSTGANVLTF.

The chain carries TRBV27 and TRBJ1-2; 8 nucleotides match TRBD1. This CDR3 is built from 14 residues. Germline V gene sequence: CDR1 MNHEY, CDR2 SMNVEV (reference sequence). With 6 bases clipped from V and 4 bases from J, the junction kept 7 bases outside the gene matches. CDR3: CASSQTGAGYGYTF. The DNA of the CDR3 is TGTGCCAGCAGCCAGACAGGGGCGGGCTATGGCTACACCTTC.

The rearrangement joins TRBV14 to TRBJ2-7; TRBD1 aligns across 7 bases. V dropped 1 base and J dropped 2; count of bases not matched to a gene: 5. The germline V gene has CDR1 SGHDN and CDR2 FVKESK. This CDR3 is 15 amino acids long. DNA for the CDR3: TGTGCCAGCAGCCAAGGGGATGGACAGGCCTACGAGCAGTACTTC. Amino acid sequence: CASSQGDGQAYEQYF.

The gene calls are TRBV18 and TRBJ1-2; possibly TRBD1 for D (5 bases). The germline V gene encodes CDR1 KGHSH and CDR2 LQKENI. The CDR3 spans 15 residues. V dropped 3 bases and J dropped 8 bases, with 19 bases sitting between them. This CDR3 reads CASSPDKQFRVGYTF. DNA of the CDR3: TGTGCCAGCTCACCGGATAAGCAATTCAGGGTCGGCTACACCTTC.